A selection of T cell receptor beta chains follows, all from one sample in a study of blood T cell repertoires in COVID-19. Sequencing used immunoSEQ multiplex PCR; TCRdb keeps in-frame clones, though not all of them. Here the sample spans over 110,000 clones, roughly 84% being singletons. The sequenced sample consisted of PBMCs or T cells enriched from blood (not recorded which). These receptors all come from a man aged 40-55 years with acute COVID-19. CDR3s include the opening cysteine and the closing phenylalanine or tryptophan. The D gene is left open where the match is weak. A row's size may be missing; if present it is once, few, many or a size class.

d_call	j_call	v_call	clone_size	cdr3_nt	cdr3_aa
.	TRBJ2-6	TRBV5-1	.	TGCGCCAGCAGCTCTTTAACTGGGGCCAACGTCCTGACTTTC	CASSSLTGANVLTF
.	TRBJ2-1	TRBV2	.	TGTGCCAGCAGTGAAGCCAGGGACAATGAGCAGTTCTTC	CASSEARDNEQFF
TRBD1	TRBJ1-3	TRBV2	.	TGTGCCAGCAGTGAGTTGAAGGGGGCAGGAGGAAACACCATATATTTT	CASSELKGAGGNTIYF
.	TRBJ1-6	TRBV25-1	.	TGTGCCAGCAGTGCCAAGGGACTCAATTCACCCCTCCACTTT	CASSAKGLNSPLHF
.	TRBJ2-3	TRBV6-5	.	TGTGCCAGCACTTGGGCCCGGTCTAGCACAGATACGCAGTATTTT	CASTWARSSTDTQYF
.	TRBJ2-7	TRBV30	.	TGTGCCTGGAGCCTAGGGGGTCTAAACGAGCAGTACTTC	CAWSLGGLNEQYF
TRBD1	TRBJ1-5	TRBV6-6	.	TGTGCCAGCAGTCCCCTCGGGAGGGGGCAAGGGAGCAATCAGCCCCAGCATTTT	CASSPLGRGQGSNQPQHF
.	TRBJ2-1	TRBV13	once	TGTGCCAGCAGCTTGGGTAGCAGGGAGGATGAGCAGTTCTTC	CASSLGSREDEQFF
.	TRBJ2-7	TRBV18	.	TGTGCCAGCTCAAACAGGGTCAACGAGCAGTACTTC	CASSNRVNEQYF
.	TRBJ2-1	TRBV11-2	.	TGTGCCAGCAGCTTATATACAGGGACAAACAATGAGCAGTTCTTC	CASSLYTGTNNEQFF
TRBD2	TRBJ2-1	TRBV4-3	.	TGCGCCAGCAGCCAAGCTCAGCGGGAGGAGGGCCATGAGCAGTTCTTC	CASSQAQREEGHEQFF
.	TRBJ1-3	TRBV7-8	.	TGTGCCAGCAGCTTAGGGGCGAGCGGGTCTGGAAACACCATATATTTT	CASSLGASGSGNTIYF
.	TRBJ2-1	TRBV19	.	TGTGCCAGTAGTATAATGCCAGGGTACAATGAGCAGTTCTTC	CASSIMPGYNEQFF
TRBD1	TRBJ2-7	TRBV27	.	TGTGCCAGCATTCGCTCCGGGACAGAGGGCGGCTTCTACGAGCAGTACTTC	CASIRSGTEGGFYEQYF
.	TRBJ1-4	TRBV11-2	.	TGTGCCAGCAGCGCTAGACAGAGTCCTAATGAAAAACTGTTTTTT	CASSARQSPNEKLFF
TRBD1	TRBJ2-7	TRBV7-9	.	TGTGCCAGCACCGGTACAGGGGGGAACGAGCAGTACTTC	CASTGTGGNEQYF
.	TRBJ2-7	TRBV7-8	.	TGTGCCAGCAGCTCCTGGACTAATCCTAACTACGAGCAGTACTTC	CASSSWTNPNYEQYF
.	TRBJ2-1	TRBV11-2	.	TGTGCCAGCAGCTTAGGGGCCCCACTTCGTAGCTCCTACAATGAGCAGTTCTTC	CASSLGAPLRSSYNEQFF
.	TRBJ2-6	TRBV5-1	.	TGCGCCAGCAGCCTAGGGGTTGCGGGGGCCAACGTCCTGACTTTC	CASSLGVAGANVLTF
TRBD1	TRBJ1-5	TRBV7-2	.	TGTGCCAGCAGCGTGGGACAGGGAGGCAATCAGCCCCAGCATTTT	CASSVGQGGNQPQHF
TRBD1	TRBJ2-2	TRBV18	.	TGTGCCAGCTCACCACCCTACGAGGGGACAGGGAACAACGGGAACTCCGGGGAGCTGTTTTTT	CASSPPYEGTGNNGNSGELFF
.	TRBJ2-2	TRBV19	.	TGTGCCAGTAGTATAAGAGGGCCCAACACCGGGGAGCTGTTTTTT	CASSIRGPNTGELFF
TRBD1	TRBJ2-1	TRBV7-9	.	TGTGCCAGCAGCCCCCGGACAGGTCAGCACAATGAGCAGTTCTTC	CASSPRTGQHNEQFF
TRBD1	TRBJ2-1	TRBV5-1	.	TGCGCCAGCAGCGGGGGGACAGGTAACAATGAGCAGTTCTTC	CASSGGTGNNEQFF
TRBD1	TRBJ1-1	TRBV7-8	.	TGTGCCAGCAGCCAGGGGGTGGACACTGAAGCTTTCTTT	CASSQGVDTEAFF
TRBD1	TRBJ1-5	TRBV7-8	.	TGTGCCAGCAGCGCAATGACAGGGCTGAGCAATCAGCCCCAGCATTTT	CASSAMTGLSNQPQHF
TRBD1	TRBJ1-2	TRBV5-1	.	TGCGCCAGCAGCTTTAACAGGGGGGATGGCTACACCTTC	CASSFNRGDGYTF
.	TRBJ1-6	TRBV18	.	TGTGCCAGCTCACCATTGGGACAAGGGGTGGGCTATAATTCACCCCTCCACTTT	CASSPLGQGVGYNSPLHF
TRBD1	TRBJ1-4	TRBV4-3	.	TGCGCCAGCAGCCAAGTGTTGATGGCAGGGGGCGGAAAACTGTTTTTT	CASSQVLMAGGGKLFF
.	TRBJ1-1	TRBV5-4	.	TGTGCCAGCAGTTCGATTAGGGACTCCGCTGAAGCTTTCTTT	CASSSIRDSAEAFF
.	TRBJ1-2	TRBV6-1	.	TGTGCCAGCAGTGAAGCGCGGAGGGCCTATGGCTACACCTTC	CASSEARRAYGYTF
.	TRBJ2-1	TRBV7-2	few	TGTGCCAGCAGCACCGAAGGGGGGGGCGAGGCGAAAGAGCAGTTCTTC	CASSTEGGGEAKEQFF
.	TRBJ2-1	TRBV10-3	.	TGTGCCATCAACAAAGCAGGGGCGGAATACAATGAGCAGTTCTTC	CAINKAGAEYNEQFF
.	TRBJ2-7	TRBV5-1	few	TGCGCCAGCAGCTTCGGGACAAGTACTTACGAGCAGTACTTC	CASSFGTSTYEQYF
.	TRBJ1-1	TRBV10-3	.	TGTGCCATCAGTGGACAGGATGAAGCTTTCTTT	CAISGQDEAFF
TRBD1	TRBJ1-5	TRBV7-8	.	TGTGCCAGCAGCGCTCGTCGGACAGGGACCGATCAGCCCCAGCATTTT	CASSARRTGTDQPQHF
.	TRBJ1-1	TRBV6-2/TRBV6-3	.	TGTGCCAGCAGTTCTCCCGGAGGAAAAGCTTTCTTT	CASSSPGGKAFF
TRBD1	TRBJ2-7	TRBV4-3	.	TGCGCCAGCAGCCATGGGACAGGGAGCTCCTACGAGCAGTACTTC	CASSHGTGSSYEQYF
TRBD1	TRBJ2-2	TRBV7-9	.	TGTGCCAGCAGCTTCACAGGGGGACTGTTTTTT	CASSFTGGLFF